This TCR beta chain was identified during a study of cytotoxic CD8 clonotypes in ibrutinib-treated CLL. Study-wide context: Following a median approximately 12 months of treatment, with a range of 6 to 36, response samples were taken. Findings and caveats of the study: Pretreatment clonality was elevated relative to age-matched healthy donors and paralleled circulating CD8+ T-cell counts. Public clonotypes, rarely seen, contracted or held steady on treatment.

Some clones are missing from TCRdb's copy, which holds only in-frame ones; the method was immunoSEQ multiplex PCR. Among 9,500 to 15,000 clones, under 80% were seen once, and the ten largest hold about 25%. This CDR3 has 15 residues. CDR1 and CDR2 (germline): SQVTM, ANQGSEA. V shed 1 base and J 12 bases; nucleotides not matched to a gene: 14. As regards this clone: Antigen specificity is unknown.

This TCR was recovered from a human donor with chronic lymphocytic leukemia. Specimen: PBMCs, collected before ibrutinib treatment. This sequence joins TRBV29-1 and TRBJ1-1; 10 bases are shared with TRBD1. The CDR3 spells CSVEASPGQGITTFF. The CDR3 region has the DNA TGCAGCGTTGAAGCATCACCGGGACAGGGGATAACAACTTTCTTT.